This T cell receptor beta chain was identified during a study of CDR3 diversity in severe acne. This CDR3 comprises 18 residues. The germline V and J ends were trimmed by 4 bases and 0 bases, with 19 bases remaining between them. Germline assignment: CDR1 MNHEY and CDR2 SVGAGI. TCRdb reprocessed the PCR reads with MiXCR, giving one entry per CDR3 protein. This table holds more than 85,000 distinct CDR3 sequences, approximately 49% found once. The chain joins TRBV6-5 to TRBJ2-1; possibly TRBD1 for D (6 bases). This sequence was found in a male donor with severe acne vulgaris. Sequences were obtained from blood. The CDR3 DNA reads TGTGCCAGCAGTTCCCCTAGGACAGTCACAGACTCCTACAATGAGCAGTTCTTC. Its translation: CASSSPRTVTDSYNEQFF.